The table lists the clone carrying this T cell receptor beta chain with a count of one. V gave up 0 bases and J gave up 5 bases, with 19 bases separating them. The CDR3 runs 17 residues. Germline CDR1 MGHRA, CDR2 YSYEKL. This sample is part of a study of blood T cell repertoires in COVID-19. On the study more broadly: Sites across the United States, Italy and Spain contributed samples from acute and convalescent COVID-19. From T cells, B-cell-depleted T cells, or PBMCs came the material, which was cDNA or gDNA.

Under the authors' procedure: By means of reference gene primer amplification, nucleated cell counts were estimated. TCRdb's table, derived via immunoSEQ multiplex PCR, lists solely in-frame clones and lacks some. V, J and clone size are those of that table, while D and trimming were read from the DNA. The table has approximately 220,000 clones, about 83% seen once. This chain joins TRBV4-1 and TRBJ1-2; D is ambiguous. Sequencing input: peripheral blood. The origin of this receptor is a woman aged 40-49 years with active or convalescent COVID-19. The CDR3 loop is CASSQERDPGIGYGYTF. The CDR3 DNA sequence: TGCGCCAGCAGCCAAGAGCGCGATCCCGGGATCGGGTATGGCTACACCTTC.